The 24 T cell receptor beta chains below were found in one sample sequenced in a study of T-cell reconstitution after alpha-beta-depleted transplantation in children. TCRbeta library preparation incorporated unique molecular identifiers. TCRdb processed the PCR reads anew with MiXCR; each CDR3 protein has one entry. The sample records around 440,000 distinct CDR3 sequences, approximately 10% being singletons. The sample was PBMCs, taken before TCRalphabeta/CD19-depleted stem cell transplant. The source is a child between 2 and 9 years old with inherited bone marrow failure, due to receive a stem cell transplant.

This clonotype turned up a few times. The V gene is TRBV6-5, the J gene TRBJ2-4; D possibly corresponds to TRBD2 (6 bases). V was cut by 2 bases and J by 7 bases, with 21 bases left in between. Germline V gene data show CDR1 as MNHEY and CDR2 as SVGAGI. The CDR3 length is 17 residues. CDR3 sequence reads: CASSYMGHMGRGNIQYF. In nucleotides, the CDR3 is TGTGCCAGCAGTTACATGGGCCACATGGGACGGGGGAACATTCAGTACTTC.

This clonotype was seen ten or more times. This chain joins TRBV27 and TRBJ1-6, with D uncertain. Germline CDR1 and CDR2: MNHEY and SMNVEV (reference sequence). The CDR3 is made up of 15 amino acids. V dropped 6 bases and J dropped 0 bases, with 9 bases sitting between them. The CDR3 DNA follows: TGTGCCAGCAGCCCGTGGATCTCCTATAATTCACCCCTCCACTTT. It codes for CASSPWISYNSPLHF.

At least ten counts were recorded for this clonotype. The genes are TRBV19 and TRBJ2-1, with 11 nucleotides matching TRBD2. This CDR3 has 16 residues. The V gene's germline CDR1 is LNHDA and CDR2 SQIVND (reference sequence). V gave up 1 base and J gave up 7 bases; unmatched junction bases: 6. The CDR3 region is CASSIVGTSGRNEQFF. The CDR3 DNA follows: TGTGCCAGTAGTATAGTCGGCACTAGCGGGAGAAATGAGCAGTTCTTC.

This clonotype appeared many times. The chain is built from TRBV5-1 and TRBJ2-3; no firm D call. The length of the CDR3 is 13 residues. From germline, CDR1 is SGHRS and CDR2 YFSETQ. V dropped 3 bases and J dropped 6 bases, with 11 bases sitting between them. Here the CDR3 reads CASSSHRPDTQYF. In DNA, the CDR3 is TGCGCCAGCAGCTCGCATCGGCCCGATACGCAGTATTTT.

This clonotype was seen many times. V and J are TRBV9 and TRBJ2-3, with D possibly being TRBD2 (6 bases). Germline assignment: CDR1 SGDLS and CDR2 YYNGEE. The CDR3 spans 13 residues. Deletions cut 3 bases from V and 7 bases from J, with 12 bases between. CDR3 nucleotides: TGTGCCAGCAGCGCCCCACTAGCATATACGCAGTATTTT. Translated, it gives CASSAPLAYTQYF.

This clonotype was observed many times. The rearrangement uses TRBV29-1 and TRBJ2-5; 12 bases line up with TRBD2. This CDR3 region has 15 residues. Trimming took 5 bases from V and 5 from J; bases not matched to a gene: 9. Germline V gene lookup returns CDR1 SQVTM and CDR2 ANQGSEA. As DNA, the CDR3 is TGCAGCGTTTTCGGACTAGCGGGATTATCGGAGACCCAGTACTTC. Translated: CSVFGLAGLSETQYF.

This rearrangement joins TRBV5-4 to TRBJ2-3; D might be TRBD1 (6 bases). The ends were cut back, 3 bases at V and 3 bases at J, with 14 bases in the middle. CDR1 is SGHNT and CDR2 is YYREEE in the germline V gene (reference sequence). This CDR3 is built from 15 residues. CDR3 sequence (DNA): TGTGCCAGCAGCTACACGACAGGCGAAACAGATACGCAGTATTTT. Amino acids: CASSYTTGETDTQYF.

This clonotype was seen ten or more times. This chain connects TRBV4-2 to TRBJ2-3, with 8 bases fitting TRBD2. This CDR3 has 16 amino acids. The germline gives CDR1 LGHNA, CDR2 YNFKEQ. V trimming: 0 bases; J trimming: 7 bases; junction bases outside the gene matches: 9. CDR3 sequence (DNA): TGTGCCAGCAGCCAAGAAAGGGGCGGGAGGTCATATACGCAGTATTTT. This codes for CASSQERGGRSYTQYF.

This clonotype was picked up many times. The rearrangement uses TRBV29-1 and TRBJ2-3, with unresolved D. The V gene's germline CDR1 is SQVTM and CDR2 ANQGSEA. The CDR3 has 12 residues. V lost 7 bases and J lost 3, with 11 bases in between. CDR3 nucleotides: TGCAGCGGCTCCCCGAGGACAGATACGCAGTATTTT. This codes for CSGSPRTDTQYF.

This clonotype has ten or more counts. The V call is TRBV15, the J call TRBJ2-3; D unclear. CDR3 length equals 12 residues. V lost 4 bases, J lost 7 bases, and 9 bases lay in between. Germline V gene sequence: CDR1 LNHNV, CDR2 YYDKDF (reference sequence). The CDR3 spells CATSTQANTQYF. CDR3 nucleotide sequence: TGTGCCACCAGCACCCAAGCAAATACGCAGTATTTT.

Ten or more counts support this clonotype. The chain combines TRBV29-1 with TRBJ2-7; TRBD1 agrees at 7 bases. CDR3 length: 13 amino acids. Germline-derived CDR1 and CDR2 are SQVTM and ANQGSEA. With V trimmed by 3 bases and J by 6 bases, 8 bases remained unmatched. CDR3 region: CSVETGSAGEQYF. CDR3 DNA sequence: TGCAGCGTTGAGACAGGGTCTGCGGGCGAGCAGTACTTC.

This chain connects TRBV6-1 to TRBJ1-2; tentatively, D is TRBD1 (5 bases). The CDR3 is 12 residues long. Germline values: CDR1 MNHNS, CDR2 SASEGT. The V end was cut by 8 bases, the J end by 4 bases, with 11 bases between. DNA of the CDR3: TGTGCCAGCTCTGACAGCTCCTATGGCTACACCTTC. Its protein product is CASSDSSYGYTF.

At least ten counts were recorded for this clonotype. The chain recombines TRBV20-1 with TRBJ1-4, with 7 positions matching TRBD1. Germline V CDR1 and CDR2: DFQATT, SNEGSKA (reference sequence). J was trimmed by 8 bases and V by 3 bases; bases with no gene match: 12. CDR3 size: 15 residues. The CDR3: CSARGTGAMWEKLFF. In nucleotides, the CDR3 is TGCAGTGCTAGGGGTACAGGGGCTATGTGGGAAAAACTGTTTTTT.

Ten or more counts support this clonotype. The chain has TRBV9 and TRBJ2-3, with 10 bases matching TRBD2. The CDR3 sequence is 16 residues long. Looked up from germline, CDR1 is SGDLS and CDR2 is YYNGEE. The V and J ends lost 0 bases and 2 bases, in that order; junction bases with no gene match: 3. CDR3 in DNA: TGTGCCAGCAGCGTAGGGACTAGCGGCCTCACAGATACGCAGTATTTT. It is translated as CASSVGTSGLTDTQYF.

The CDR3 here is CASSFLGGGWGNQPQHF. CDR3 coding DNA: TGTGCCAGCAGTTTTCTTGGGGGGGGTTGGGGCAATCAGCCCCAGCATTTT. J is TRBJ1-5 and V is TRBV12-3 or TRBV12-4, with TRBD1 as a possible D gene (5 bases). The CDR3 spans 17 residues. Trimming left V 3 bases short and J 2 bases short, with 17 bases between.

This clonotype was seen at least ten times. This chain links TRBV10-3 with TRBJ1-3, with D possibly matching TRBD1 (6 bases). Trimming removed 11 bases at V and 0 bases at J, with 14 bases between. Germline CDR1 ENHRY, CDR2 SYGVKD. This CDR3 has 14 amino acids. The chain's CDR3 is CAPSRTASGNTIYF. The CDR3 DNA reads TGTGCCCCATCAAGGACAGCCTCTGGAAACACCATATATTTT.

Ten or more counts support this clonotype. The rearrangement links TRBV4-1 to TRBJ1-5; maybe TRBD1 (6 bases). Germline loops: CDR1 MGHRA, CDR2 YSYEKL. Trimming took 0 bases from V and 0 from J, leaving 12 bases between them. The CDR3 sequence is 17 residues long. The CDR3 nucleotides are TGCGCCAGCAGCCAAGATGGGGGCTGGGGTAGCAATCAGCCCCAGCATTTT. Its protein product is CASSQDGGWGSNQPQHF.

This clonotype was picked up many times. The chain has TRBV27 and TRBJ1-3; D gene unclear. V was trimmed by 1 base and J by 0 bases, leaving 7 bases between them. Germline assignment: CDR1 MNHEY and CDR2 SMNVEV (reference sequence). The CDR3 is 15 residues long. Here the CDR3 DNA reads TGTGCCAGCAGTTTATACGGGTACTCTGGAAACACCATATATTTT. Amino acids: CASSLYGYSGNTIYF.

The rearrangement joins TRBV4-1 to TRBJ2-1, with 13 bases fitting TRBD2. This CDR3 is 21 amino acids long. CDR1 is MGHRA and CDR2 is YSYEKL in the germline V gene. V shed 0 bases and J 4 bases; nucleotides not matched to a gene: 15. CDR3 in DNA: TGCGCCAGCAGCCAAGACCGATCCGGGACTAGCGGGATTTTGCCGTACAATGAGCAGTTCTTC. Protein product: CASSQDRSGTSGILPYNEQFF.

This chain joins TRBV6-1 and TRBJ2-7; TRBD1 agrees at 7 bases. CDR1 and CDR2 (germline): MNHNS, SASEGT. The trim removed 7 bases at V and 2 bases at J, leaving 11 bases unmatched. CDR3 length: 15 amino acids. Written as DNA, the CDR3 is TGTGCCAGCAACAACCTCCGGGACAGCCCCTACGAGCAGTACTTC. It is translated as CASNNLRDSPYEQYF.

This clonotype was counted only a few times. This sequence joins TRBV6-1 and TRBJ1-2; D gene unclear. The germline gives CDR1 MNHNS, CDR2 SASEGT. The CDR3 loop spans 15 amino acids. The V gene lost 1 base and the J gene lost 4 bases, with 13 bases spanning the gap. The CDR3 protein is CASSEGLGDVYGYTF. The CDR3 DNA reads TGTGCCAGCAGTGAAGGCCTGGGAGACGTCTATGGCTACACCTTC.

This clonotype was detected ten times or more. The V call is TRBV11-2, the J call TRBJ2-2; no clear D. CDR1 SGHAT and CDR2 FQNNGV come from the germline V gene. Trimming removed 0 bases from V and 4 bases from J, with 3 bases in between. This CDR3 has 13 amino acids. This CDR3 is CASSLDLTGELFF. For the CDR3, the DNA is TGTGCCAGCAGCTTAGACCTCACCGGGGAGCTGTTTTTT.

In its sample, this clonotype was seen many times. J is TRBJ1-2 and V is TRBV29-1, with D uncertain. Trimming removed 6 bases at V and 4 bases at J, with 15 bases between. Germline loops: CDR1 SQVTM, CDR2 ANQGSEA. The CDR3 is made up of 13 amino acids. CDR3: CSVKLGSGYGYTF. Here the CDR3 DNA reads TGCAGCGTGAAGCTCGGTAGCGGCTATGGCTACACCTTC.

There are many counts of this clonotype. This rearrangement joins TRBV29-1 to TRBJ1-1; D remains unclear. This CDR3 spans 11 amino acids. Trimming took off 4 bases at V and 3 bases at J, with 6 bases between the two ends. The germline gives CDR1 SQVTM, CDR2 ANQGSEA. CDR3 DNA: TGCAGCGTTGGAGAGGACACTGAAGCTTTCTTT. This encodes CSVGEDTEAFF.